Below, one T cell receptor (beta chain) is given with its context. Germline loops: CDR1 MDHEN, CDR2 SYDVKM. The length of the CDR3 is 14 residues. V shed 4 bases and J 3 bases; nucleotides not matched to a gene: 3. As processed by the authors: Amplified reference gene primers provided the basis for estimating nucleated cell counts. Produced via immunoSEQ multiplex PCR; TCRdb's table is partial and in-frame only. V and J calls and clone size are those listed in that table; D and trimming were worked out from the DNA. The table has hundreds of thousands of clones, about 68% seen once. The sample is drawn from a study of blood T cell repertoires in COVID-19.

This chain connects TRBV28 to TRBJ2-3; 8 bases match TRBD1. The origin of this receptor is a woman aged 80 or over with acute or convalescent COVID-19. The specimen sequenced was peripheral blood. The CDR3 protein is CASSSTGETDTQYF. CDR3 sequence (DNA): TGTGCCAGCAGTTCGACAGGGGAAACAGATACGCAGTATTTT.